This TCR beta chain was sequenced in a study of T cell responses to AZD1222 COVID-19 vaccine. Study-wide findings and caveats: Clonal diversity may have been underestimated, and the donors were mostly white British, with more females than males. Repertoire sampling occurred only after the peak T cell response.

This clone was recorded only once. Its antigen is unidentified. Assay used: immunoSEQ multiplex PCR; TCRdb lists only in-frame clones, some missing. Of around 140,000 clones detected, about 86% appear once; the ten largest clones hold approximately 5%. With 0 bases removed from V and 4 bases from J, the gap between germline ends came to 9 bases. The CDR3 covers 14 residues. CDR1 and CDR2 from the germline V gene are KGHSH and LQKENI. Sequencing used peripheral blood, obtained 28 days after the second AZD1222 dose. This receptor was identified in an adult who received the AZD1222 COVID-19 vaccine. The chain has TRBV18 and TRBJ1-2; D is unclear. Written as DNA, the CDR3 is TGTGCCAGCTCACCACCGGGGAGGGCCTATGGCTACACCTTC. Amino acid sequence: CASSPPGRAYGYTF.